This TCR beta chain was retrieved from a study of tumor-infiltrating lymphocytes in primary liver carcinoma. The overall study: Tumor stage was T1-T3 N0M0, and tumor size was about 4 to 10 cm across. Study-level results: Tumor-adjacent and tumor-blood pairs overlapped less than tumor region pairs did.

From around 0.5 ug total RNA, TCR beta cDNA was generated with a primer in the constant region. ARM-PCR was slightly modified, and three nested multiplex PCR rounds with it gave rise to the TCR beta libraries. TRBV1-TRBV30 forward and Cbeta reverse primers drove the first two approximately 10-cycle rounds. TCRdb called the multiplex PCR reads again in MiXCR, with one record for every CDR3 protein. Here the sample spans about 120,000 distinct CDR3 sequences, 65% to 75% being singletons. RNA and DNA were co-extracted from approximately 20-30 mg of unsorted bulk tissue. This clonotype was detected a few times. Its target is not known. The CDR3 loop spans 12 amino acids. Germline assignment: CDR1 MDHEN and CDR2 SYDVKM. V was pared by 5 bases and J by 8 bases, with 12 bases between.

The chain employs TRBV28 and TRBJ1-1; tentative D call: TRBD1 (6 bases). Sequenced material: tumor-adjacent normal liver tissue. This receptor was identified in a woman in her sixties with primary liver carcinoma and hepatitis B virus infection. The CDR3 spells CASSRYRVEAFF. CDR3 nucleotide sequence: TGTGCCAGCAGTCGGTACAGGGTAGAAGCTTTCTTT.